This T cell receptor beta chain stems from a study of blood T cell repertoires in COVID-19. As for the study in general: COVID-19 samples, acute and convalescent, were from the United States, Italy and Spain. Sources were T cells, B-cell-depleted T cells, or PBMCs; the material itself was cDNA or gDNA.

Germline CDR1 and CDR2: MRHNA and SNTAGT. This CDR3 has 20 amino acids. V shed 10 bases, J shed 6 bases, and the junction held 29 bases outside the gene matches. Methods used by the authors: Scientists estimated how many nucleated cells there were by amplifying reference gene primers. TCRdb's copy holds only in-frame clones and misses some; the assay was immunoSEQ multiplex PCR. The V and J calls and clone size were taken over from that table, and D and trimming were inferred from the DNA. The sample lists some 97,000 clones; about nine tenths were seen once. V usage is TRBV6-4 and J usage is TRBJ1-1, with 10 positions matching TRBD1. The TCR sequence derives from a man aged 65 to 79 with acute or convalescent COVID-19. Sequenced sample: peripheral blood. The CDR3 sequence: CANSRRQGAGDRGYWAEAFF. DNA for the CDR3: TGTGCCAACTCTCGTCGACAAGGGGCAGGGGACAGGGGATATTGGGCTGAAGCTTTCTTT.